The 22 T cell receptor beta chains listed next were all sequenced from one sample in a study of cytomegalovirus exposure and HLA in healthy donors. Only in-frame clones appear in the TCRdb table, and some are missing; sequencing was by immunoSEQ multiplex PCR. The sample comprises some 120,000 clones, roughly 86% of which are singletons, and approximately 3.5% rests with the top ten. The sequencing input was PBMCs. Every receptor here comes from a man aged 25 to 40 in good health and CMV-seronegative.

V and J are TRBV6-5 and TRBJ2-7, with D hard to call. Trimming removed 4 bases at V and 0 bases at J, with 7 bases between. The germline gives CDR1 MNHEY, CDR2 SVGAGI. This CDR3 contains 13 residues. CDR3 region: CASSSLISYEQYF. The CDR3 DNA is TGTGCCAGCAGTTCACTGATCTCCTACGAGCAGTACTTC.

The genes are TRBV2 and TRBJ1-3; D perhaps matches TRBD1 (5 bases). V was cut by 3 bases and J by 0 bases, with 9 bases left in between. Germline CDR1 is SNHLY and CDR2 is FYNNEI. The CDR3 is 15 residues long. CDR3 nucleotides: TGTGCCAGCAGTGAGGCAGGGCGCTCTGGAAACACCATATATTTT. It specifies CASSEAGRSGNTIYF.

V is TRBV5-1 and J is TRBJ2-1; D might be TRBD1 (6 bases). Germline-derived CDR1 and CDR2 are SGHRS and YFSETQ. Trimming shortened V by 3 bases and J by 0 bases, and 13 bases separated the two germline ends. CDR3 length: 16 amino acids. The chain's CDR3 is CASSSLDRSSYNEQFF. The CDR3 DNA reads TGCGCCAGCAGCTCCCTTGACAGGAGCTCCTACAATGAGCAGTTCTTC.

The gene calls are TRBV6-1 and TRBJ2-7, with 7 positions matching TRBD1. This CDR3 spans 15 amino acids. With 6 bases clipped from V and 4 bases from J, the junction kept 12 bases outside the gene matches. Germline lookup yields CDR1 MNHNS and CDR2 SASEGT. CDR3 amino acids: CASRWTGSQSYEQYF. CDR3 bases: TGTGCCAGCAGATGGACAGGTTCCCAAAGTTACGAGCAGTACTTC.

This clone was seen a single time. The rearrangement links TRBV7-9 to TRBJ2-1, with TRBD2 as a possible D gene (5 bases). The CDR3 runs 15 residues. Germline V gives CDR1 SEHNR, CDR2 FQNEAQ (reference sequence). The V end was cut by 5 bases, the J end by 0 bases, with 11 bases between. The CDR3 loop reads CASSVLAGSYNEQFF. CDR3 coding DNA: TGTGCCAGCAGCGTACTGGCGGGCTCCTACAATGAGCAGTTCTTC.

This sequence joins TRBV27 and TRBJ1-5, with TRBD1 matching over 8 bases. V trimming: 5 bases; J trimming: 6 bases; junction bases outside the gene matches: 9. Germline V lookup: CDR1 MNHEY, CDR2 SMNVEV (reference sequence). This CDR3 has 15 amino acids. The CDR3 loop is CASSPFPGGGQPQHF. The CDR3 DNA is TGTGCCAGCAGTCCCTTTCCAGGGGGCGGTCAGCCCCAGCATTTT.

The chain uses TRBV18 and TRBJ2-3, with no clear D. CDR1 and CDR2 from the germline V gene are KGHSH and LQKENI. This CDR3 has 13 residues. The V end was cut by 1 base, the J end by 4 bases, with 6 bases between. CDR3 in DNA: TGTGCCAGCTCACCACGAGGTTCAGATACGCAGTATTTT. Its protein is CASSPRGSDTQYF. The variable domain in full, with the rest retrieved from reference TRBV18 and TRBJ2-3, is NAGVMQNPRHLVRRRGQEARLRCSPMKGHSHVYWYRQLPEEGLKFMVYLQKENIIDESGMPKERFSAEFPKEGPSILRIQQVVRGDSAAYFCASSPRGSDTQYFGPGTRLTVL.

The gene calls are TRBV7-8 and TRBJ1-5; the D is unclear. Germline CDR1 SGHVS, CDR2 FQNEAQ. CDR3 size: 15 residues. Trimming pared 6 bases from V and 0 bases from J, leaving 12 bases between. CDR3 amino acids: CASRSDHNSNQPQHF. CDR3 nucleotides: TGTGCCAGCAGATCAGATCATAATAGCAATCAGCCCCAGCATTTT.

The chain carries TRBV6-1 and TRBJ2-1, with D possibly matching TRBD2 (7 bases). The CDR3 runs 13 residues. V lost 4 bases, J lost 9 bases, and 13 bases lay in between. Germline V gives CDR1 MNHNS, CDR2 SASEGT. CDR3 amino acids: CASSGTGRVEQFF. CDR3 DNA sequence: TGTGCCAGCAGTGGTACAGGGAGGGTTGAGCAGTTCTTC.

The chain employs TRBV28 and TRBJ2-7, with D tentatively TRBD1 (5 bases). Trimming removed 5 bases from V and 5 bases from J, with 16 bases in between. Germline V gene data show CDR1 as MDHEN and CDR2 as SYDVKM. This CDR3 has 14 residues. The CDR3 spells CASSLVRTIHEQYF. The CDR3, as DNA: TGTGCCAGCAGTCTAGTTCGGACAATCCACGAGCAGTACTTC.

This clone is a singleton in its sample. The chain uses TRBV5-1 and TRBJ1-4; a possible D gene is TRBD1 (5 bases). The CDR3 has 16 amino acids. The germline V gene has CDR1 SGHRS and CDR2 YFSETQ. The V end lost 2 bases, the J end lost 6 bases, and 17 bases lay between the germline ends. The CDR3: CASSFQLGGGDEKLFF. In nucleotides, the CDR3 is TGCGCCAGCAGCTTTCAGCTGGGGGGGGGAGATGAAAAACTGTTTTTT.

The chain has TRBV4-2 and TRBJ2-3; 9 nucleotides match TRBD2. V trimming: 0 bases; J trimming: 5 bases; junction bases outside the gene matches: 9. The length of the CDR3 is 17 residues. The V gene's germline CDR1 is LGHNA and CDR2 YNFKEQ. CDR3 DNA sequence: TGTGCCAGCAGCCAAGATCGGTCGCGGGGGGGCGGAGATACGCAGTATTTT. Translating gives CASSQDRSRGGGDTQYF.

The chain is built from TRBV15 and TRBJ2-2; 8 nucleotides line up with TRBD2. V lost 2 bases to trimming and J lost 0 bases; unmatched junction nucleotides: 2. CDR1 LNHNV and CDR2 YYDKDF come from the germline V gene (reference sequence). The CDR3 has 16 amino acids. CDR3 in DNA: TGTGCCACCAGCAGATTTAGCGGGACGAACACCGGGGAGCTGTTTTTT. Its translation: CATSRFSGTNTGELFF.

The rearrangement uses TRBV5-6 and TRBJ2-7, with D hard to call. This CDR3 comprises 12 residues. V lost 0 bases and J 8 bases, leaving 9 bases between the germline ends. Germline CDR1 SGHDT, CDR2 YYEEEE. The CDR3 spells CASSLGGVKQYF. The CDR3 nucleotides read TGTGCCAGCAGCTTGGGAGGAGTAAAGCAGTACTTC.

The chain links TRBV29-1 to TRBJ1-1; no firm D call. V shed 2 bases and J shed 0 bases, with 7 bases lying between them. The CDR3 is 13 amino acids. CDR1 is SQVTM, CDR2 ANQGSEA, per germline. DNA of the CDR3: TGCAGCGTTGAAATTCCAATGAACACTGAAGCTTTCTTT. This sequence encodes CSVEIPMNTEAFF.

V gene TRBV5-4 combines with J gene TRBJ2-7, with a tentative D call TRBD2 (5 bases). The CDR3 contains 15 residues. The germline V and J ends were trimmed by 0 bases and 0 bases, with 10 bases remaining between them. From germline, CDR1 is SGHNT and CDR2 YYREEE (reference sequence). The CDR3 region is CASSLGGFGSYEQYF. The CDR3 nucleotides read TGTGCCAGCAGCTTGGGAGGGTTCGGCTCCTACGAGCAGTACTTC.

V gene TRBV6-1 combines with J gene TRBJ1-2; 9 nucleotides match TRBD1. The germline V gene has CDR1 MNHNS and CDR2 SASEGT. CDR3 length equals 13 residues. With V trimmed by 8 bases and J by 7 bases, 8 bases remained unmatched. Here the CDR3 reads CASPEGQGRGYTF. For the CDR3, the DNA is TGTGCCAGCCCCGAGGGACAGGGACGTGGCTACACCTTC.

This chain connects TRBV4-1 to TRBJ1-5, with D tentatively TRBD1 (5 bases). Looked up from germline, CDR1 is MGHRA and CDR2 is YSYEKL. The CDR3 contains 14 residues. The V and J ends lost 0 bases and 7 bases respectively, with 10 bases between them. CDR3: CASSQEYRLQPQHF. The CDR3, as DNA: TGCGCCAGCAGCCAAGAATACAGGCTACAGCCCCAGCATTTT.

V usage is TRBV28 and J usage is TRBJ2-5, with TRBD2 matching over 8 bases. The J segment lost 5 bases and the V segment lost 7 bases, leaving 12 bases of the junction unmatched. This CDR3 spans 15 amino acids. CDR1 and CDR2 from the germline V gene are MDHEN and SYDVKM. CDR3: CASTNGPSGGETQYF. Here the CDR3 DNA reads TGTGCCAGCACCAACGGGCCCTCGGGGGGGGAGACCCAGTACTTC.

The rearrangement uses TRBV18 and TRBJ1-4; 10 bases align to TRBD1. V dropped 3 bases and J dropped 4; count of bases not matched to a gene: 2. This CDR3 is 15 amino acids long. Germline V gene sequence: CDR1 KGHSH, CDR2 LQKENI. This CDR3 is CASSPWDRGNEKLFF. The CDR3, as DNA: TGTGCCAGCTCACCGTGGGACAGGGGTAATGAAAAACTGTTTTTT.

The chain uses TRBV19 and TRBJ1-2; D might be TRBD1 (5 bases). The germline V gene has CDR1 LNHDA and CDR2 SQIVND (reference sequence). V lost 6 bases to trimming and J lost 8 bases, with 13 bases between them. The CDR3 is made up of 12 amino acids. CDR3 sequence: CASSLGGSGYTF. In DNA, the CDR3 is TGTGCCAGTAGCCTCGGGGGGAGCGGCTACACCTTC.

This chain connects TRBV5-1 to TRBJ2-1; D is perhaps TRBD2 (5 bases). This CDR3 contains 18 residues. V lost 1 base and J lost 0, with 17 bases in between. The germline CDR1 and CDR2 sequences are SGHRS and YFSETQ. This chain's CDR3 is CASSLRSRTEFSYNEQFF. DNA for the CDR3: TGCGCCAGCAGCTTGCGGTCCAGGACTGAATTCTCCTACAATGAGCAGTTCTTC.